This T cell receptor beta chain is drawn from a study of CD8+ T cells in alopecia areata. Using a FACSAria, the CD4+ and CD8+ T cells were sorted from the PBMCs. The CDR3 contains 10 residues. Germline assignment: CDR1 SQVTM and CDR2 ANQGSEA. With 6 bases removed from V and 9 bases from J, the gap between germline ends came to 9 bases. A few counts support this clone. The authors extracted RNA and reverse transcribed it into cDNA as the sequencing template. The assay was immunoSEQ multiplex PCR, and TCRdb's table has in-frame clones only and misses some. Among more than 95,000 clones, 45% to 50% were seen once, and the ten largest hold over 9.5%.

Sequenced: NKG2D-low CD8+ T cells sorted from blood. V and J are TRBV29-1 and TRBJ2-4; D may be TRBD2 (6 bases). This TCR was sampled from a human donor with alopecia areata. CDR3 nucleotides: TGCAGCGTAACTAGCTCCATTCAGTACTTC. It encodes CSVTSSIQYF.